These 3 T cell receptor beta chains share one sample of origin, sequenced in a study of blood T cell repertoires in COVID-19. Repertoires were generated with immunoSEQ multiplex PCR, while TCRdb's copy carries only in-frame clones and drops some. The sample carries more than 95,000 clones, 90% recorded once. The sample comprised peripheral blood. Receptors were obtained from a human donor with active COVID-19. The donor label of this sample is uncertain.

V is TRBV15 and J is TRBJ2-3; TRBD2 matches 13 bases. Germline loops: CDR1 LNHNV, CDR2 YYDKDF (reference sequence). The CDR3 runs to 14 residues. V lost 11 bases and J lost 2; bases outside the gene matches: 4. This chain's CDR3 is CAAGLAGATDTQYF. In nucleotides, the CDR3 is TGTGCCGCCGGACTAGCGGGGGCCACAGATACGCAGTATTTT.

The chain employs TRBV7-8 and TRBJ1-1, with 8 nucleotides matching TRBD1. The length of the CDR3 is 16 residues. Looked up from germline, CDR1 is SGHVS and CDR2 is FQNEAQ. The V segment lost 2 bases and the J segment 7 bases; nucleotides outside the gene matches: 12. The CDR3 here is CASSLFGWTGLGEAFF. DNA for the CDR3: TGTGCCAGCAGCTTATTTGGGTGGACAGGGCTGGGTGAAGCTTTCTTT.

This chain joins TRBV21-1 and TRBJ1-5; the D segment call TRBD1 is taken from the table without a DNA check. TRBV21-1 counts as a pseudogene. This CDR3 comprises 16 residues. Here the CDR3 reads CASSNRQAINGGPQHF. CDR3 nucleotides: TGTGCCAGCAGCAATCGACAGGCTATTAATGGGGGGCCCCAGCATTTT.